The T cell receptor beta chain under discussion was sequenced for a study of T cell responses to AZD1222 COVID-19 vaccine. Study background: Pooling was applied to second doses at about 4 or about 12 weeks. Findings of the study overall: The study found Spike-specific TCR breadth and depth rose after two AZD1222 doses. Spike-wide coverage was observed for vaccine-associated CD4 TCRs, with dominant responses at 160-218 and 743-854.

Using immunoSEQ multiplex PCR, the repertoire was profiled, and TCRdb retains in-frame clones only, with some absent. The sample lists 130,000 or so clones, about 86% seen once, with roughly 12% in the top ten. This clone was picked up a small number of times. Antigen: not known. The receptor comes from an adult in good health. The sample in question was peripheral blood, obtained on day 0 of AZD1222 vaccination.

CDR3 amino acids: CASSLGAGPSGNTIYF. For the CDR3, the DNA is TGTGCCAGCAGTTTAGGAGCAGGACCGTCTGGAAACACCATATATTTT. The chain has TRBV28 and TRBJ1-3; no firm D call. Germline CDR1 MDHEN, CDR2 SYDVKM. The CDR3 has 16 amino acids. Trimming shortened V by 2 bases and J by 1 base, and 12 bases separated the two germline ends. Variable domain in full (rest from reference TRBV28 and TRBJ1-3): DVKVTQSSRYLVKRTGEKVFLECVQDMDHENMFWYRQDPGLGLRLIYFSYDVKMKEKGDIPEGYSVSREKKERFSLILESASTNQTSMYLCASSLGAGPSGNTIYFGEGSWLTVV.